Listed below are T cell receptor beta chains from one sample, sequenced in a study of shared clonotypes between healthy human individuals. Profiled with immunoSEQ multiplex PCR; TCRdb holds only in-frame clones, not every one. The sample carries nearly 1 million clones, over 60% recorded once. Source material: memory CD4+ T cells sorted from blood. These receptors all stem from a man younger than 35 in good health. CDR3s include the opening cysteine and the closing phenylalanine or tryptophan. The D gene is left open where the match is weak. Not all rows give a size; the values are once, few, many and, for expanded clones, a class.

j_gene,v_gene,d_gene,abundance,CDR3nt,CDR3aa
TRBJ1-2,TRBV2,NA,NA,TGTGCCAGCAGCCCCGACAGTAACTATGGCTACACCTTC,CASSPDSNYGYTF
TRBJ1-2,TRBV7-2,NA,few,TGTGCCAGCAGCTTCGACACTGCCTATGGCTACACCTTC,CASSFDTAYGYTF
TRBJ1-2,TRBV9,TRBD1,NA,TGTGCCAGCAGCGTAGGACAGGGGAACTATGGCTACACCTTC,CASSVGQGNYGYTF
TRBJ1-3,TRBV18,NA,NA,TGTGCCAGCTCACCGGGAAACACCATATATTTT,CASSPGNTIYF
TRBJ1-4,TRBV6-6,NA,few,TGTGCCAGCAGTAACCAAGAACCCCGGAGAAGCGAAAAACTGTTTTTT,CASSNQEPRRSEKLFF
TRBJ1-6,TRBV10-3,NA,NA,TGTGCCACCACATCCGAGGGGGGCGCGGGAAAGAGTTCACCCCTCCACTTT,CATTSEGGAGKSSPLHF
TRBJ2-1,TRBV11-2,TRBD2,NA,TGTGCCAGCAGCCGGACTAGCGACTACAATGAGCAGTTCTTC,CASSRTSDYNEQFF
TRBJ2-5,TRBV30,NA,NA,TGTGCCTGGGGGGCCCAAGAGACCCAGTACTTC,CAWGAQETQYF
TRBJ2-6,TRBV7-2,NA,many,TGTGCCAGCAGCCCCCGGTTCTTACGTTCTGGGGCCAACGTCCTGACTTTC,CASSPRFLRSGANVLTF
TRBJ1-6,TRBV30,NA,NA,TGTGCCTGGACGGGCCGGGGGGGTAATTCACCCCTCCACTTT,CAWTGRGGNSPLHF
TRBJ1-2,TRBV6-5,NA,once,TGTGCCAGCAGAACCGCCCGTGTGGGGAGCTATGGCTACACCTTC,CASRTARVGSYGYTF
TRBJ1-6,TRBV6-6,NA,NA,TGTGCCAGCAGTTACTCGCCAGAAGCTAATTCACCCCTCCACTTT,CASSYSPEANSPLHF
TRBJ1-2,TRBV5-6,TRBD1,NA,TGTGCCAGCAGCGGGGACAGAGCTAACTATGGCTACACCTTC,CASSGDRANYGYTF
TRBJ1-6,TRBV4-2,NA,NA,TGTGCCAGCAGCCAAGATGGTGGCAGGCCGAATTCACCCCTCCACTTT,CASSQDGGRPNSPLHF
TRBJ1-2,TRBV19,NA,once,TGTGCCAGTAGTATGGGTGAGGGGAAGTATGGCTACACCTTC,CASSMGEGKYGYTF
TRBJ2-3,TRBV11-2,TRBD2,NA,TGTGCCAGCAGCTTAGGTCAAGGGAGGGCGGGCACAGATACGCAGTATTTT,CASSLGQGRAGTDTQYF
TRBJ1-4,TRBV2,NA,NA,TGTGCCAGCAGTGAACCCAGGCTAGGGTTTGCAACTAATGAAAAACTGTTTTTT,CASSEPRLGFATNEKLFF
TRBJ1-1,TRBV5-1,TRBD1,NA,TGCGCCAGCGGACAGGGGAACACTGAAGCTTTCTTT,CASGQGNTEAFF
TRBJ2-2,TRBV5-1,TRBD2,few,TGCGCCAGCAGCTCCCCGCCGGGAGGGAATTGGGGGAACACCGGGGAGCTGTTTTTT,CASSSPPGGNWGNTGELFF
TRBJ2-5,TRBV2,TRBD2,once,TGTGCCAGCAGGCTACTAGCGGGGGTAGAGACCCAGTACTTC,CASRLLAGVETQYF
TRBJ2-2,TRBV28,TRBD1,NA,TGTGCCAGCCGAAAAGGGACAGGGGCGGCATCGAACACCGGGGAGCTGTTTTTT,CASRKGTGAASNTGELFF
TRBJ2-7,TRBV30,NA,NA,TGTGCCTGGAGTGGCAGCTACGAGCAGTACTTC,CAWSGSYEQYF
TRBJ1-5,TRBV28,NA,many,TGTGCCAGCATTAGGGACACTTCAAATCAGCCCCAGCATTTT,CASIRDTSNQPQHF
TRBJ1-5,TRBV2,NA,NA,TGTGCCAGCAGTGTCGACAGGCGGGGTCAGCCCCAGCATTTT,CASSVDRRGQPQHF
TRBJ2-2,TRBV6-1,NA,NA,TGTGCCAGCAGTGAATACGTGAGCACCGGGGAGCTGTTTTTT,CASSEYVSTGELFF
TRBJ1-1,TRBV14,NA,few,TGTGCCAGCAGCCAAGCGGTCCCGGATTTTACTGAAGCTTTCTTT,CASSQAVPDFTEAFF
TRBJ2-2,TRBV6-5,TRBD1,NA,TGTGCCAGCACCCGGACAGGGCTGAACACCGGGGAGCTGTTTTTT,CASTRTGLNTGELFF
TRBJ2-7,TRBV6-5,TRBD1,NA,TGTGCCAGCATCCCGAGGACAGGCACGTACGAGCAGTACTTC,CASIPRTGTYEQYF
TRBJ2-3,TRBV5-4,NA,once,TGTGCCCTCGGGACGCCCGGAATAAATACGCAGTATTTT,CALGTPGINTQYF
TRBJ2-7,TRBV6-5,NA,NA,TGTGCCAGCAGTTACGGCGAGGGGACCTACGAGCAGTACTTC,CASSYGEGTYEQYF
TRBJ2-7,TRBV28,TRBD1,NA,TGTGCCAGCAGTCAATCGACAGGGGGTTCGTGGGAGCAGTACTTC,CASSQSTGGSWEQYF
TRBJ2-7,TRBV7-2,NA,NA,TGTGCCAGCAGCACCGGGACCTTTGGGGATTACGAGCAGTACTTC,CASSTGTFGDYEQYF
TRBJ1-2,TRBV30,TRBD1,NA,TGTGCCTGGAGTCGTCCCGGGACAGGGATTGGTGGCTACACCTTC,CAWSRPGTGIGGYTF
TRBJ1-2,TRBV5-1,NA,NA,TGCGCCAGCAGCTTGGTTGGGGAAGCTAACTATGGCTACACCTTC,CASSLVGEANYGYTF
TRBJ1-4,TRBV4-1,NA,NA,TGCGCCAGCAGCCAAGATTGGGAGGCAGGGTGGGCGACTAATGAAAAACTGTTTTTT,CASSQDWEAGWATNEKLFF
TRBJ2-5,TRBV30,TRBD2,NA,TGTGCCTGGAGTGTACGGCGGGGGATCAAGGAGACCCAGTACTTC,CAWSVRRGIKETQYF
TRBJ1-2,TRBV30,NA,NA,TGTGCCTGGACGGCGGGGAACTATGGCTACACCTTC,CAWTAGNYGYTF